A selection of T cell receptor beta chains follows, all from one sample in a study of T cell repertoires in ileal Crohn's disease. Assay: immunoSEQ multiplex PCR; the TCRdb copy retains only in-frame clones and omits some. Of about 3,900 clones listed, roughly 78% are singletons. Sequencing input: ileal tissue. All receptors derive from an adult with Crohn's disease. The CDR3 runs from the conserved cysteine through the conserved F or W.

v_call cdr3_aa
TRBV4-3 CASSHPVRGYGTGELFF
TRBV7-2 CASSLAARSYEQYF
TRBV6-1 CAAQEVAGVADTQYF
TRBV7-3 CASRLIQGPQPYGYTF
TRBV11-2 CASSSSGRGLLSYEQYF
TRBV7-9 CASSLAGAHEQYF
TRBV6-1 CASSEGQGIYNEQFF
TRBV19 CASSARTGVSGTEAFF
TRBV6-5 CASRGDASGANVLTF
TRBV2 CASAPGTGTNEQFF
TRBV9 CASSVEWTGAYEQYF
TRBV5-1 CASGRDGQVNTGELFF
TRBV10-3 CAISENNRGNQPQHF
TRBV19 CASRSAGVSTDTQYF
TRBV28 CASSLHVTGDSEAFF
TRBV7-3 CASSTGGNTDTQYF
TRBV2 CASGLDRYNEQFF
TRBV5-1 CASSLGSNQPQHF
TRBV5-1 CASSLARGAGTDTQYF
TRBV7-9 CASSYWAGGTDTQYF
TRBV18 CASSPDRDYEQYF
TRBV19 CASSAVDGGNSPLHF
TRBV7-2 CASSLRWGTGNEQFF
TRBV5-1 CASRFEDQLEAFF
TRBV4-3 CASSQEGTRNEKLFF
TRBV6-5 CASSYLWGGTEAFF
TRBV30 CAWRTGTYEQYF
TRBV5-4 CASRPGQGDNEQFF
TRBV7-9 CASSPQSGTHTEAFF
TRBV27 CASSYAGIYEQYF
TRBV27 CASSPGDRGNQPQHF
TRBV11-2 CASSLIQGETEAFF
TRBV19 CASCRDRGPGQEAFF
TRBV7-9 CASSLRFGGRKEKLFF
TRBV15 CATSRRGNTEAFF
TRBV19 CASSPDRRTDTQYF
TRBV2 CASSSLSSGNTIYF
TRBV4-1 CASSPPGLGANVLTF
TRBV5-1 CASSLTSREQFF
TRBV18 CASSRDRGREKLFF
TRBV5-1 CASSLDGRGSGANVLTF